This paragraph covers one T cell receptor beta chain sequence. V gave up 5 bases and J gave up 2 bases, with 15 bases separating them. CDR1 is SEHNR and CDR2 is FQNEAQ in the germline V gene (reference sequence). This CDR3 region has 15 residues. The sample belongs to a study of shared clonotypes between healthy human individuals. Method: immunoSEQ multiplex PCR; TCRdb's copy keeps in-frame clones and lacks some. This sample has about 1.4 million clones, with more than 95% found just once. The source is a man aged 25 to 40 in good health. Sequenced input: naive CD4+ T cells sorted from blood. As to subset: CD45RA+ positively selected. The chain is built from TRBV7-9 and TRBJ2-5; D might be TRBD1 (6 bases). The CDR3 nucleotides are TGTGCCAGCAGCCGAGAAACAGGGTGGCAAGAGACCCAGTACTTC. This codes for CASSRETGWQETQYF.